The rows below give T cell receptor beta chains drawn from one sample of a study of blood T cell repertoires in COVID-19. Generated by immunoSEQ multiplex PCR, the TCRdb table keeps only in-frame clones and is missing some. This table holds some 130,000 clones, 85% to 90% found once. Sequenced input: peripheral blood. These receptors came from a man in his sixties with COVID-19, enrolled during active disease. Each CDR3 is given with its conserved first and last residue. D genes are given only for firm matches. Size values are once, few and many counts, or a class for expanded clones, and some rows have none.

abundance,v_gene,d_gene,j_gene,CDR3aa,CDR3nt
-,TRBV19,TRBD1,TRBJ1-4,CASRDRVGTNEKLFF,TGTGCCAGCCGGGACAGGGTAGGAACTAATGAAAAACTGTTTTTT
-,TRBV12-3/TRBV12-4,-,TRBJ2-3,CASSPLGTQYF,TGTGCCAGCAGTCCTCTAGGGACTCAGTATTTT
-,TRBV6-5,-,TRBJ1-4,CASRGQRRADEKLFF,TGTGCCAGCAGGGGGCAACGTAGGGCGGATGAAAAACTGTTTTTT
few,TRBV6-5,-,TRBJ1-4,CASSYSAGGRKLFF,TGTGCCAGCAGTTACTCGGCAGGAGGTCGAAAACTGTTTTTT
-,TRBV7-9,-,TRBJ2-7,CASSSTGGSYEQYF,TGTGCCAGCAGCTCCACCGGGGGTTCCTACGAGCAGTACTTC
-,TRBV3-1/TRBV3-2,-,TRBJ2-3,CASSRGTDTQYF,TGTGCCAGCAGTCGGGGCACAGATACGCAGTATTTT
-,TRBV28,-,TRBJ1-6,CASRGGTYNSPLHF,TGTGCCAGCAGAGGAGGGACCTATAATTCACCCCTCCACTTT
few,TRBV19,-,TRBJ2-7,CASNRGTGSSYEQYF,TGTGCCAGTAATAGGGGCACAGGGAGCTCCTACGAGCAGTACTTC
once,TRBV19,-,TRBJ1-2,CASSLPNRANYGYTF,TGTGCCAGTAGTCTGCCGAACCGGGCTAACTATGGCTACACCTTC
-,TRBV7-3,TRBD2,TRBJ2-1,CASSFTSGGRNEQFF,TGTGCCAGCAGCTTCACTAGCGGGGGCCGCAATGAGCAGTTCTTC
-,TRBV6-5,-,TRBJ1-2,CASTSGWGANYGYTF,TGTGCCAGTACCTCGGGGTGGGGAGCTAACTATGGCTACACCTTC
-,TRBV9,-,TRBJ1-4,CASSFRSTNEKLFF,TGTGCCAGCAGCTTCAGATCAACTAATGAAAAACTGTTTTTT
-,TRBV5-1,-,TRBJ1-1,CASSSGTPLGSTEAFF,TGCGCCAGCAGCTCCGGCACACCCCTGGGGAGCACTGAAGCTTTCTTT
-,TRBV25-1,-,TRBJ1-5,CASSPDGGNQPQHF,TGTGCCAGCAGCCCAGACGGAGGCAATCAGCCCCAGCATTTT
few,TRBV7-3,TRBD1,TRBJ1-1,CASTEGTGNTEAFF,TGTGCCAGCACCGAAGGGACAGGGAACACTGAAGCTTTCTTT
-,TRBV27,-,TRBJ1-6,CASSLGQYNSPLHF,TGTGCCAGCAGTTTAGGGCAGTATAATTCACCCCTCCACTTT
-,TRBV9,-,TRBJ1-3,CASSASGFSGNTIYF,TGTGCCAGCAGCGCCTCAGGGTTTTCTGGAAACACCATATATTTT
-,TRBV18,TRBD1,TRBJ1-1,CASSGQGARTEAFF,TGTGCCAGCTCGGGGCAGGGGGCCCGCACTGAAGCTTTCTTT
-,TRBV7-2,-,TRBJ1-6,CASSPPQGSNSPLHF,TGTGCCAGCAGCCCCCCACAGGGTAGTAATTCACCCCTCCACTTT
-,TRBV14,-,TRBJ2-5,CASSQETGFGETQYF,TGTGCCAGCAGCCAAGAGACGGGATTCGGAGAGACCCAGTACTTC
-,TRBV30,-,TRBJ2-5,CAWSVQQETQYF,TGTGCCTGGAGTGTACAGCAAGAGACCCAGTACTTC
-,TRBV13,-,TRBJ2-7,CASSPPPGDSPYEQYF,TGTGCCAGCAGCCCACCGCCCGGGGACTCCCCCTACGAGCAGTACTTC
-,TRBV5-1,TRBD2,TRBJ2-5,CASSLAGGQETQYF,TGCGCCAGCAGCTTGGCGGGGGGACAAGAGACCCAGTACTTC
-,TRBV10-1,-,TRBJ1-6,CASSLGGDSPLHF,TGCGCCAGCAGCCTAGGGGGGGATTCACCCCTCCACTTT
once,TRBV7-9,TRBD1,TRBJ1-1,CASSLTTGGTEAFF,TGTGCCAGCAGCTTGACGACAGGGGGCACTGAAGCTTTCTTT
-,TRBV27,TRBD2,TRBJ2-5,CASRRLAGGKETQYF,TGTGCCAGCAGGCGACTAGCGGGGGGAAAGGAGACCCAGTACTTC
-,TRBV10-1,TRBD1,TRBJ2-1,CASSGRQGNNEQFF,TGCGCCAGCAGTGGACGACAGGGTAACAATGAGCAGTTCTTC
-,TRBV15,TRBD1,TRBJ1-5,CATSRGQGGTNQPQHF,TGTGCCACCAGCAGAGGACAGGGGGGAACGAATCAGCCCCAGCATTTT
-,TRBV6-5,-,TRBJ1-3,CASSYSRPTGGNTIYF,TGTGCCAGCAGTTACTCGCGGCCCACGGGTGGAAACACCATATATTTT
-,TRBV6-5,-,TRBJ2-7,CASRPPGSYEQYF,TGTGCCAGCAGGCCTCCGGGCTCCTACGAGCAGTACTTC
-,TRBV18,TRBD2,TRBJ2-3,CASSPRAAGSPSTDTQYF,TGTGCCAGCTCACCACGGGCAGCGGGGAGCCCTAGCACAGATACGCAGTATTTT
few,TRBV18,-,TRBJ1-6,CASSPTGRESPLHF,TGTGCCAGCTCACCTACAGGGAGGGAATCACCCCTCCACTTT
-,TRBV25-1,TRBD1,TRBJ1-3,CASSGRTGGENTIYF,TGTGCCAGCAGTGGGCGGACAGGGGGCGAAAACACCATATATTTT
-,TRBV5-4,TRBD1,TRBJ1-2,CASRPGQGVSYGYTF,TGTGCCAGCAGGCCGGGACAGGGGGTTAGCTATGGCTACACCTTC
-,TRBV11-2,TRBD1,TRBJ1-3,CASSQRQGVGNTIYF,TGTGCCAGCAGCCAAAGACAGGGCGTTGGAAACACCATATATTTT
once,TRBV30,-,TRBJ2-5,CAWSLTGVSETQYF,TGTGCCTGGAGTTTAACGGGAGTATCAGAGACCCAGTACTTC
-,TRBV6-6,-,TRBJ1-2,CASSPRGAINYGYTF,TGTGCCAGCAGTCCACGGGGAGCGATTAACTATGGCTACACCTTC
-,TRBV5-6,-,TRBJ1-5,CASSLALGVGNQPQHF,TGTGCCAGCAGCTTGGCCTTAGGGGTTGGCAATCAGCCCCAGCATTTT
-,TRBV5-4,-,TRBJ1-2,CASSLSGTTNYGYTF,TGTGCCAGCAGCTTGAGTGGGACTACTAACTATGGCTACACCTTC
-,TRBV25-1,-,TRBJ2-2,CASSEWAGGTGELFF,TGTGCCAGCAGTGAATGGGCTGGGGGGACCGGGGAGCTGTTTTTT
-,TRBV4-1,-,TRBJ2-3,CASSQGWGTRTDTQYF,TGCGCCAGCAGCCAAGGTTGGGGGACACGCACAGATACGCAGTATTTT
-,TRBV5-1,-,TRBJ1-1,CASSLGGATRGTEAFF,TGCGCCAGCAGCTTGGGTGGAGCCACCCGGGGGACTGAAGCTTTCTTT
-,TRBV5-4,-,TRBJ1-1,CASSLGQMNTEAFF,TGTGCCAGCAGCTTGGGGCAAATGAACACTGAAGCTTTCTTT